This TCR beta chain appears in the sequencing data of a study of blood T cell repertoires in COVID-19. The germline V gene has CDR1 PRHDT and CDR2 FYEKMQ (reference sequence). Losses at the gene ends were 0 bases for V and 10 bases for J; bases not matched to a gene: 3. The CDR3 has 12 amino acids. Repertoires were generated with immunoSEQ multiplex PCR, while TCRdb's copy carries only in-frame clones and drops some. The sample lists nearly 200,000 clones; over 80% were seen once. Sequences were obtained from peripheral blood. The source is a man aged 60 to 69 with COVID-19, enrolled during active disease. The rearrangement joins TRBV13 to TRBJ2-7; TRBD1 matches at 7 bases. The CDR3 protein is CASSLGGTAQYF. The CDR3 nucleotides are TGTGCCAGCAGCTTAGGCGGGACAGCACAGTACTTC.